This is a list of T cell receptor beta chains from one sample in a study of identical twins. TCRdb re-derived calls from the 5' RACE reads in MiXCR, one entry per CDR3 protein. The repertoire includes 1,800,000 or so distinct CDR3 sequences, less than 40% of them detected once, and around 0.3% sits in the top ten. Material for sequencing was cord blood. These receptors were taken from a newborn girl in good health. Both conserved end residues are trimmed from each CDR3. Size is stated for part of the rows, as once, few or many counts, or as a class when the clone is expanded.

length	size	V	CDR3
14	NA	TRBV27	ASRRTGYSGANVLT
12	NA	TRBV6-1	ASSRPDRSRGAF
12	NA	TRBV13	ASSLPRWSETQY
9	few	TRBV20-1	SASDNTEAF
14	NA	TRBV20-1	SARKAGTSGTDTQY
11	few	TRBV20-1	SARPDRVGEAF
11	NA	TRBV2	ASERLGADGYT
13	NA	TRBV20-1	SANPWREDTYEQY
10	NA	TRBV28	ASSLKGRQAF
13	few	TRBV24-1	ATSGQGESNQPQH
12	NA	TRBV12-3/TRBV12-4	ASLLSGSTDTQY
16	NA	TRBV28	ASSFLFLRGEGNTEAF
14	few	TRBV4-1	ASSHVIQGANYGYT
13	NA	TRBV20-1	SAGVEGAPTDTQY
11	once	TRBV20-1	SASSPRWETQY
13	NA	TRBV28	AAGLPGSGSYEQY
13	NA	TRBV27	ASSLLVMNTGELF
12	once	TRBV4-2	ASSQEAGTNEQY
13	NA	TRBV13	ASVSSGVRTDTQY
13	few	TRBV12-3/TRBV12-4	ASSFRDRAGETQY
14	NA	TRBV2	ASSRGLAGVLDEQY
10	NA	TRBV6-6	ASGIDRDIQY
14	NA	TRBV14	ASSQGGPRLNYGYT
12	few	TRBV20-1	SASAPWGYNEQF
13	NA	TRBV4-2	ASSQETVLNYGYT
14	NA	TRBV7-2	ASSREGTRSQNIQY
14	NA	TRBV7-8	ASSYGGGTSTDTQY
12	many	TRBV20-1	SARGGLAKNIQY
14	NA	TRBV12-5	ASGLGLASLTDTQY
11	NA	TRBV24-1	ATSQGINYGYT
14	few	TRBV2	ASSEYIAGVYNEQF
14	NA	TRBV7-2	ASSFRGLADQETQY
14	NA	TRBV20-1	SASDLSGRTRNTQY
10	many	TRBV12-3/TRBV12-4	ASSLGAYGYT
15	NA	TRBV4-1	ASSRFLGNRPLGTQY
10	NA	TRBV9	ASSVWDGTQY
12	few	TRBV5-1	ASSLGLGDNEQF
13	many	TRBV5-1	ASSFIVEGTDTQY
16	NA	TRBV4-2	ASSQAKTSGESTDTQY
12	NA	TRBV16	ASSQWTVNQPQH
14	NA	TRBV27	ASSQRGTSGPNEQY
16	few	TRBV29-1	SVETTPPVGTLVYEQY
13	many	TRBV3-1	ASSQESAGSNEQF
12	NA	TRBV6-1	ASRDDRGNTEAF
14	NA	TRBV20-1	SASEILAANTGELF
12	NA	TRBV6-1	ASNPGGLVETQY
11	few	TRBV2	ASSDGLGYEQY
11	NA	TRBV9	ASSVDNSYGYT
13	NA	TRBV2	ASSGSGSGKDTQY
15	few	TRBV7-9	ASSLALSGSRGETQY
9	many	TRBV20-1	SAIRDYEQY